This T cell receptor beta chain was obtained from a study of radiation and T cells in renal cell carcinoma (dated by TCRdb to the early 2020s). About the investigation overall: A total of around 50 samples underwent TCR beta sequencing, made up of 25 or so tumors and roughly 27 peripheral blood samples. In the approximately 53 samples combined, around 3.9 million unique CDR3 nucleotide sequences were found, encoding approximately 2,900,000 unique CDR3 amino acid sequences. The final blood draw was performed at 4 weeks after radiation, at the same time as nephrectomy. What the work shows at the level of the full study, not this receptor alone: Because no pretreatment tumor biopsies were available, whether clonotypes were present in the tumor at baseline could not be determined. With a single-armed trial design, the study had no way to address how radiation dose or scheduling affects the TCR repertoire. Dynamics of the blood repertoire were not tracked past 4 weeks after treatment. In blood, the top tumor clonotypes increased from baseline to 2 weeks after radiation and then shrank by 4 weeks, which suggests a temporary expansion of tumor-resident clones.

The sample's time point, from its label and the paper: blood 4 weeks post-SBRT, at nephrectomy. The treatment or condition label, as the study defines it: 15 Gy SBRT to primary tumor, nephrectomy 4 weeks later. Samples were obtained from a clinical trial, in which 15 Gy stereotactic body radiation therapy was delivered to primary renal cell carcinomas and nephrectomy was performed 4 weeks later. To follow tumor-enriched clonotypes, serial peripheral blood was collected from radiation-treated patients at baseline and at 2 weeks and 4 weeks after SBRT. Renal cell carcinoma with clear cell pathology was present in all patients. The QIAamp DNA Blood Mini Kit (Qiagen) was used to prepare genomic DNA for TCR sequencing. Samples were included in the analyses only if all quality control checks were passed. The immunoSEQ kit was used, according to the manufacturer's recommendations, to generate TCR beta libraries from genomic DNA. Library preparation used a first multiplex PCR with proprietary primers, then a second PCR adding unique barcodes, with bead cleanups after each round. Each sample batch included a kit-provided positive control reaction and a negative control reaction. The final libraries were assessed on an Agilent 4200 TapeStation D1000 ScreenTape, pooled by volume, and quantified by qPCR. An Illumina NextSeq500 fitted with a MidOutput 150-cycle cartridge performed the sequencing, running 156 Read1 cycles and 15 Index1 cycles with the kit's custom primers. The pooled library was loaded at approximately 0.95 pM with a roughly 22% PhiX control spike-in. From the authors' description of their analysis: The vendor-processed data were analyzed in R, and a clonotype was defined as all T cells that share the same CDR3 nucleotide sequence. In the clone abundance analyses, frequencies were normalized to the 10,000 most abundant clones in each sample. Before analysis, public T cell clones were removed, and these numbered fewer than six per sample on average. Tumor-enriched clonotypes and baseline blood-enriched clonotypes were defined as those with an abundance difference of at least 32-fold between compartments. A beta-binomial differential abundance model was used to identify clonotypes that were expanded or contracted between blood time points. Tumor-blood repertoire similarity was measured with the Baroni-Urbani and Buser coefficient, and groups were compared using two-tailed Wilcoxon tests in R. The clones in this table, taken by TCRdb from immuneACCESS, are in-frame only. Not every clone is retained; where verified, under half of the shortfall comes from an unresolved V gene, and the cause of the rest is unknown. D and trimming were read from the DNA, whereas the V and J calls and clone size are those reported in that table. The sample includes about 170,000 clones, with about 88% observed a single time. The top ten hold around 11% of the sample.

In regard to this clone: Its antigen remains unidentified. Base-call qualities are not available, and no considerably larger clone is one nucleotide away.

The germline V gene yields SGHTA for CDR1 and FQGNSA for CDR2. From the cysteine through the phenylalanine, the CDR3 covers 14 amino acids. The DNA shown is the 42-base CDR3, in frame from base 1. Ends trimmed: V by 0 bases, J by 3 bases; bases unmatched to a gene: 2. Source: blood, taken from a patient whose treatment included radiotherapy and nephrectomy. This receptor was identified in a woman aged 50 to 60 with renal cell carcinoma. The chain was built from TRBV7-2 and TRBJ2-7; TRBD1 aligns with 7 central bases. The DNA sequence follows: TGTGCCAGCAGCTTAGCAGGGGGCGGCTACGAGCAGTACTTC. Its translation reads: CASSLAGGGYEQYF.